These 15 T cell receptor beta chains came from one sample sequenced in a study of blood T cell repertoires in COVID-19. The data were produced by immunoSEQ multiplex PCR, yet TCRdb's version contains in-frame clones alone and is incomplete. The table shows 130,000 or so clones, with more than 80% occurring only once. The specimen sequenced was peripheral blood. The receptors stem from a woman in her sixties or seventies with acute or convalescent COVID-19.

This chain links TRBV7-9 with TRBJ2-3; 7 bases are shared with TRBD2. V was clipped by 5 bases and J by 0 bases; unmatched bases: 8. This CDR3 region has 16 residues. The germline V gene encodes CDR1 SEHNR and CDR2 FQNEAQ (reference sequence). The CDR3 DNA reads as TGTGCCAGCAGCCTATTTAGCGGGCCTAGCACAGATACGCAGTATTTT. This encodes CASSLFSGPSTDTQYF.

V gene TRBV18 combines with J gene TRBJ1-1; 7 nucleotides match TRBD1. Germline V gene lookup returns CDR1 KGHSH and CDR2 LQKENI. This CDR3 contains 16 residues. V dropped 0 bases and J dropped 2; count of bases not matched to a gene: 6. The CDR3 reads CASSPPIGGRNTEAFF. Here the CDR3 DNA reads TGTGCCAGCTCACCACCTATAGGGGGCCGTAACACTGAAGCTTTCTTT.

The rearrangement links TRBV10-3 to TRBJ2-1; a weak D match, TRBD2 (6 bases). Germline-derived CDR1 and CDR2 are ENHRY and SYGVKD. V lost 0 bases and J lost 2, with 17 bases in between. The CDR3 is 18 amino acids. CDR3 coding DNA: TGTGCCATCAGTGAGTCAGCCTATCGCGGGGTCCCCTACAATGAGCAGTTCTTC. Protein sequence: CAISESAYRGVPYNEQFF.

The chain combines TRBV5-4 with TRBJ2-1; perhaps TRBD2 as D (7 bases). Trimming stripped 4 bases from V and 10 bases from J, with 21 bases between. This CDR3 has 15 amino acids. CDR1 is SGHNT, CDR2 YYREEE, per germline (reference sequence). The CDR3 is CASSPVRGGAREQFF. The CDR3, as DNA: TGTGCCAGCAGCCCTGTGAGGGGGGGGGCCAGAGAGCAGTTCTTC.

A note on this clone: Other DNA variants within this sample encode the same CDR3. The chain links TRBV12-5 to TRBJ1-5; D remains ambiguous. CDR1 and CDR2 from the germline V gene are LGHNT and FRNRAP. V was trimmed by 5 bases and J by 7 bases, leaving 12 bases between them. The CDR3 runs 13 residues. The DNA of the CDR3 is TGTGCTAGTGGTAGTCTGCCGGGGCAGCCCCAGCATTTT. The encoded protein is CASGSLPGQPQHF. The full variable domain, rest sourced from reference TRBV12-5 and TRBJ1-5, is DARVTQTPRHKVTEMGQEVTMRCQPILGHNTVFWYRQTMMQGLELLAYFRNRAPLDDSGMPKDRFSAEMPDATLATLKIQPSEPRDSAVYFCASGSLPGQPQHFGDGTRLSIL.

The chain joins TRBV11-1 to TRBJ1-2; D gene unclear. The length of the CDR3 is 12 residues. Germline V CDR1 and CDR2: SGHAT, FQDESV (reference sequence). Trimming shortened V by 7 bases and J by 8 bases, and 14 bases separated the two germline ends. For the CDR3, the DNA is TGTGCCAGCACAGACCCATCGGGGGGCTACACCTTC. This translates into CASTDPSGGYTF.

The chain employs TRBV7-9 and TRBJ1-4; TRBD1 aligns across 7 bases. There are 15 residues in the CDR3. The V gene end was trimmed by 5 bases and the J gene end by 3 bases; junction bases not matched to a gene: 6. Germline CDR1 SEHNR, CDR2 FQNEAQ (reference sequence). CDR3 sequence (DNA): TGTGCCAGCAGCATACAGGGGCTTGCTAATGAAAAACTGTTTTTT. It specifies CASSIQGLANEKLFF.

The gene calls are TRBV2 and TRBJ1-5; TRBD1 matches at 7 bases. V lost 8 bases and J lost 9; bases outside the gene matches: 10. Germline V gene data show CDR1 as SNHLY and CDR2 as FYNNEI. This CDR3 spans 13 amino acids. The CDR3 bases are TGTGCCAGCTCTGGACAGGACCACAGGCCCCAGCATTTT. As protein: CASSGQDHRPQHF.

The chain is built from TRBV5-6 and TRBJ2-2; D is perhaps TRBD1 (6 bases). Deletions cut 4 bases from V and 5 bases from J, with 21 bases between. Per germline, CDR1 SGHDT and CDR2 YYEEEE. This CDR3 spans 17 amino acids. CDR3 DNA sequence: TGTGCCAGCAGCCATTCCTGGTTCAGGGGTGGTACCGGGGAGCTGTTTTTT. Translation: CASSHSWFRGGTGELFF.

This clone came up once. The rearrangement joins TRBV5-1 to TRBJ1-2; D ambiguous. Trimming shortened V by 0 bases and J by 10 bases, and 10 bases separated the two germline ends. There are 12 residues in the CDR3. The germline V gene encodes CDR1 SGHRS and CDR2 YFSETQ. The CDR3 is CASSLEETFYTF. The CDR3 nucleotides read TGCGCCAGCAGCTTGGAAGAGACATTCTACACCTTC. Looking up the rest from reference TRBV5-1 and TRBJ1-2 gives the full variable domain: KAGVTQTPRYLIKTRGQQVTLSCSPISGHRSVSWYQQTPGQGLQFLFEYFSETQRNKGNFPGRFSGRQFSNSRSEMNVSTLELGDSALYLCASSLEETFYTFGSGTRLTVV.

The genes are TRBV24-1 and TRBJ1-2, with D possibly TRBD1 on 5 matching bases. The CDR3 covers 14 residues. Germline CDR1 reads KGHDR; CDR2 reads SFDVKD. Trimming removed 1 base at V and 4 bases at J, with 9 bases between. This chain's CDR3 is CATSDLGVRYGYTF. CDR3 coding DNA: TGTGCCACCAGTGATTTAGGGGTTCGCTATGGCTACACCTTC.

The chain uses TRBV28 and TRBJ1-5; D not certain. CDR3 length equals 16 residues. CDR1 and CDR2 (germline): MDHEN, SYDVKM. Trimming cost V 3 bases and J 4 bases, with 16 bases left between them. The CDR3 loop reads CASSFLSRIGNQPQHF. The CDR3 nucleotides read TGTGCCAGCAGTTTTTTGAGCAGGATTGGGAATCAGCCCCAGCATTTT.

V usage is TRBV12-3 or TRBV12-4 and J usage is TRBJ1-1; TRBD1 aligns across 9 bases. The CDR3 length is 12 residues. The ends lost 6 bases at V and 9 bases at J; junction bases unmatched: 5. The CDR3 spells CASRPGTGKAFF. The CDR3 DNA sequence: TGTGCCAGCAGGCCCGGGACAGGGAAAGCTTTCTTT.

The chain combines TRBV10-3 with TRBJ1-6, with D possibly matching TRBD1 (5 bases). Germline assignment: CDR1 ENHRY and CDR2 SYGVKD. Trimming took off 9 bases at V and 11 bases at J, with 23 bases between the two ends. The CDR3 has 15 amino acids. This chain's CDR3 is CAIPREVLWGAPLHF. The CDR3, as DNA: TGTGCCATTCCTCGAGAGGTTCTGTGGGGGGCACCCCTCCACTTT.

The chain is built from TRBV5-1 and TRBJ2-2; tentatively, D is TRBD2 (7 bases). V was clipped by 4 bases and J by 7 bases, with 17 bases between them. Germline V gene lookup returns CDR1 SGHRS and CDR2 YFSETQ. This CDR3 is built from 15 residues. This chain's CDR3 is CASSPGGQGGGELFF. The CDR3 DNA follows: TGCGCCAGCAGCCCGGGGGGCCAGGGAGGCGGGGAGCTGTTTTTT.